This T cell receptor beta chain was identified in a study of cytomegalovirus exposure and HLA in healthy donors. Use of 60 Vbeta and 13 Jbeta primers characterized the PCR. This table comes from immunoSEQ multiplex PCR, and its TCRdb copy is limited to in-frame clones, with some not included. The table counts about 50,000 clones; approximately 2.1% lies in the top ten. Deletions cut 1 base from V and 6 bases from J, with 12 bases between. In germline, CDR1 is SQVTM, CDR2 ANQGSEA. The CDR3 loop spans 13 amino acids. Sequencing was carried out using PBMCs. V and J are TRBV29-1 and TRBJ1-2, with a tentative D call TRBD1 (5 bases). This clonotype was obtained from a woman aged 18-35 years in good health and CMV-seronegative. The CDR3 DNA follows: TGCAGCGTTGAAGTTTACAGGATAGATGGCTACACCTTC. Amino acid sequence: CSVEVYRIDGYTF.